These 7 T cell receptor beta chains share one sample of origin, sequenced in a study of shared clonotypes between healthy human individuals. Generated by immunoSEQ multiplex PCR, the TCRdb table keeps only in-frame clones and is missing some. This repertoire shows about 1 million clones, approximately 72% found once; its top ten account for 1.4%. Sequencing input: memory CD4+ T cells sorted from blood. Subset meaning: CD45RA-negative fraction. The source is a man aged 18 to 35 in good health.

As for this clone: Additional DNA sequences in this sample encode the identical CDR3. This chain connects TRBV7-8 to TRBJ1-1; perhaps TRBD1 as D (6 bases). Per the germline V gene, CDR1 is SGHVS and CDR2 is FQNEAQ. The V end was cut by 1 base, the J end by 0 bases, with 9 bases between. This CDR3 contains 15 residues. The CDR3 nucleotides read TGTGCCAGCAGCTTAGACGGACAGCTGAACACTGAAGCTTTCTTT. This encodes CASSLDGQLNTEAFF.

V gene TRBV10-3 combines with J gene TRBJ1-6, with D possibly TRBD1 on 6 matching bases. Germline V CDR1 and CDR2: ENHRY, SYGVKD. This CDR3 is built from 16 residues. The V and J ends lost 2 bases and 7 bases respectively, with 15 bases between them. CDR3 region: CAISEHFPGANSPLHF. The CDR3 DNA sequence: TGTGCCATCAGTGAGCACTTTCCAGGGGCCAATTCACCCCTCCACTTT.

The chain couples TRBV9 to TRBJ1-6; D perhaps matches TRBD1 (5 bases). In germline, CDR1 is SGDLS, CDR2 YYNGEE. The CDR3 is 13 residues long. V was shortened by 2 bases and J by 8 bases, with 8 bases between the two germline ends. Written as DNA, the CDR3 is TGTGCCAGCAGCGTCTTGGGGGATTCACCCCTCCACTTT. The encoded protein is CASSVLGDSPLHF. Variable domain in full (rest from reference TRBV9 and TRBJ1-6): DSGVTQTPKHLITATGQRVTLRCSPRSGDLSVYWYQQSLDQGLQFLIQYYNGEERAKGNILERFSAQQFPDLHSELNLSSLELGDSALYFCASSVLGDSPLHFGNGTRLTVT.

The chain links TRBV14 to TRBJ1-6; 7 bases align to TRBD1. V trimming: 3 bases; J trimming: 7 bases; junction bases outside the gene matches: 6. Germline-derived CDR1 and CDR2 are SGHDN and FVKESK. CDR3 length: 15 amino acids. Here the CDR3 DNA reads TGTGCCAGCAGCCACTTGGGACAGACGAATTCACCCCTCCACTTT. Amino acids: CASSHLGQTNSPLHF.

In this sample, this clone turned up a few times. V is TRBV7-8 and J is TRBJ1-1; 8 nucleotides line up with TRBD1. The CDR3 loop spans 15 amino acids. Germline trimming cut 5 bases from V and 4 bases from J; bases unmatched to any gene: 9. Germline loops: CDR1 SGHVS, CDR2 FQNEAQ. CDR3 coding DNA: TGTGCCAGCAGCCTCGGACAGGGCTTAAGCACTGAAGCTTTCTTT. It codes for CASSLGQGLSTEAFF. Supplemented by reference TRBV7-8 and TRBJ1-1, the full variable domain reads GAGVSQSPRYKVAKRGQDVALRCDPISGHVSLFWYQQALGQGPEFLTYFQNEAQLDKSGLPSDRFFAERPEGSVSTLKIQRTQQEDSAVYLCASSLGQGLSTEAFFGQGTRLTVV.

The chain carries TRBV30 and TRBJ1-3, with 8 bases that match TRBD1. The junction had 15 bases not matched to a gene; V was cut back by 5 bases and J by 6 bases. CDR3 length: 16 amino acids. CDR1 is GTSNPN, CDR2 SVGIG, per germline (reference sequence). CDR3 loop: CAWGYPLQGAKNTIYF. The CDR3 DNA follows: TGTGCCTGGGGGTACCCTCTGCAGGGGGCAAAAAACACCATATATTTT.

The chain carries TRBV19 and TRBJ2-7; 7 nucleotides align to TRBD1. This CDR3 region has 14 residues. Per germline, CDR1 LNHDA and CDR2 SQIVND (reference sequence). The junction had 10 bases not matched to a gene; V was cut back by 5 bases and J by 6 bases. As DNA, the CDR3 is TGTGCCAGTAGTCCAGGGGGAGCCTTGGGCGAGCAGTACTTC. It yields the protein CASSPGGALGEQYF.